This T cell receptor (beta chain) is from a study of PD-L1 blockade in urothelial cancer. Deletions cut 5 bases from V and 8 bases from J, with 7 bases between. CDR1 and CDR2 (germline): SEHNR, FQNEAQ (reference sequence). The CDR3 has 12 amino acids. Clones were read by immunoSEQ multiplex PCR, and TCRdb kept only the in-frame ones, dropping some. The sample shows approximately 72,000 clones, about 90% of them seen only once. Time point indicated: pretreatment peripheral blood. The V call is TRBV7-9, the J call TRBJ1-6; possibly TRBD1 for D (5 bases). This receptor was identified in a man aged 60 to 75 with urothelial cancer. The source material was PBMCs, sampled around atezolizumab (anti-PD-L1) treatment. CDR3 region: CASSRGDSPLHF. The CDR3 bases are TGTGCCAGCAGCCGGGGGGATTCACCCCTCCACTTT. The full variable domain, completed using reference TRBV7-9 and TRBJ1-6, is DTGVSQNPRHKITKRGQNVTFRCDPISEHNRLYWYRQTLGQGPEFLTYFQNEAQLEKSRLLSDRFSAERPKGSFSTLEIQRTEQGDSAMYLCASSRGDSPLHFGNGTRLTVT.